Listed here are 24 T cell receptor beta chains from one sample, sequenced in a study of human versus mouse CDR3 diversity and MHC coevolution. Sequenced by immunoSEQ multiplex PCR; TCRdb stores in-frame clones only, minus some. The repertoire includes about 80,000 clones, 93% of them detected once, and roughly 1.3% sits in the top ten. Sequences were obtained from naive CD4+ T cells from blood. Subset: CD45RO-negative CD62L-positive naive CD4 T cells. The receptors were sampled from a person aged 30 to 70 in good health.

This clone was recorded once. The chain employs TRBV28 and TRBJ1-1, with a weak D call TRBD1 (5 bases). V shed 10 bases and J shed 2 bases, with 14 bases lying between them. The CDR3 length is 13 residues. CDR1 MDHEN and CDR2 SYDVKM come from the germline V gene. In nucleotides, the CDR3 is TGTGCCAATTCTAATACAGGTAACACTGAAGCTTTCTTT. Amino acids: CANSNTGNTEAFF.

This chain connects TRBV13 to TRBJ2-2; 8 nucleotides agree with TRBD1. V lost 6 bases and J lost 6; bases outside the gene matches: 6. The CDR3 has 14 residues. CDR1 and CDR2 (germline): PRHDT, FYEKMQ (reference sequence). As DNA, the CDR3 is TGTGCCAGCAGGACGACAGGGGAGGCCGGGGAGCTGTTTTTT. It encodes CASRTTGEAGELFF.

V and J are TRBV5-1 and TRBJ1-1, with 8 bases aligning to TRBD1. V was pared by 4 bases and J by 2 bases, with 10 bases of the junction left unmatched. CDR1 and CDR2 from the germline V gene are SGHRS and YFSETQ. This CDR3 is 16 amino acids long. CDR3 nucleotides: TGCGCCAGCAGCACCTCACCGGGACAGGTTAACACTGAAGCTTTCTTT. It codes for CASSTSPGQVNTEAFF. The full variable domain, completed using reference TRBV5-1 and TRBJ1-1, is KAGVTQTPRYLIKTRGQQVTLSCSPISGHRSVSWYQQTPGQGLQFLFEYFSETQRNKGNFPGRFSGRQFSNSRSEMNVSTLELGDSALYLCASSTSPGQVNTEAFFGQGTRLTVV.

V and J are TRBV6-5 and TRBJ1-6, with TRBD1 as a possible D gene (5 bases). The CDR3 consists of 12 residues. Trimming cost V 5 bases and J 7 bases, with 6 bases left between them. Germline CDR1 and CDR2: MNHEY and SVGAGI. CDR3 residues: CASSQGNSPLHF. CDR3 coding DNA: TGTGCCAGCAGTCAGGGAAATTCACCCCTCCACTTT.

This chain uses TRBV18 with TRBJ2-7; TRBD2 aligns across 7 bases. In germline, CDR1 is KGHSH, CDR2 LQKENI. The CDR3 contains 17 residues. The J segment lost 0 bases and the V segment lost 3 bases, leaving 11 bases of the junction unmatched. The CDR3 DNA is TGTGCCAGCTCACCCCGGCTACTAGCGACTAGCTCCTACGAGCAGTACTTC. The encoded protein is CASSPRLLATSSYEQYF.

The chain combines TRBV6-5 with TRBJ2-7; TRBD2 agrees at 12 bases. Germline CDR1 and CDR2: MNHEY and SVGAGI. V was pared by 7 bases and J by 3 bases, with 7 bases of the junction left unmatched. The CDR3 runs 15 residues. The CDR3 here is CASTGPGLAGYEQYF. CDR3 nucleotides: TGTGCCAGCACCGGGCCGGGACTAGCGGGCTACGAGCAGTACTTC.

The chain links TRBV7-6 to TRBJ1-1; 10 bases are shared with TRBD1. V was pared by 3 bases and J by 5 bases, with 12 bases of the junction left unmatched. Germline CDR1 SGHVS, CDR2 FNYEAQ. This CDR3 is 17 amino acids long. The CDR3 nucleotides read TGTGCCAGCAGCTTGGCGGCCGACAGGGGGCTAGGGACTGAAGCTTTCTTT. This encodes CASSLAADRGLGTEAFF.

The gene calls are TRBV13 and TRBJ2-7; D possibly corresponds to TRBD2 (5 bases). Germline V gene data show CDR1 as PRHDT and CDR2 as FYEKMQ (reference sequence). This CDR3 is built from 17 residues. V lost 5 bases to trimming and J lost 0 bases, with 20 bases between them. The CDR3 DNA reads as TGTGCCAGCAGCCCGGGCGGCGGGCTTACAAGCTCCTACGAGCAGTACTTC. It translates to CASSPGGGLTSSYEQYF.

This chain uses TRBV30 with TRBJ2-3; unclear D gene. V was trimmed by 2 bases and J by 0 bases, leaving 3 bases between them. From germline, CDR1 is GTSNPN and CDR2 SVGIG (reference sequence). This CDR3 has 12 amino acids. CDR3 loop: CAWSTSTDTQYF. As DNA, the CDR3 is TGTGCCTGGAGTACTAGCACAGATACGCAGTATTTT.

The chain uses TRBV7-3 and TRBJ2-1, with 7 bases lining up with TRBD1. This CDR3 has 13 amino acids. The trim removed 7 bases at V and 8 bases at J, leaving 8 bases unmatched. Per the germline V gene, CDR1 is SGHTA and CDR2 is FQGTGA. In DNA form, the CDR3 reads TGTGCCAGCATGTCCTCTGACAGGGATGAGCAGTTCTTC. Its protein product is CASMSSDRDEQFF.

V usage is TRBV19 and J usage is TRBJ2-2; 8 nucleotides match TRBD1. Germline V lookup: CDR1 LNHDA, CDR2 SQIVND (reference sequence). V shed 7 bases and J 7 bases; nucleotides not matched to a gene: 8. The length of the CDR3 is 14 residues. In nucleotides, the CDR3 is TGTGCCAGTACCCCGACAGGGGCTGTCGGGGAGCTGTTTTTT. The encoded protein is CASTPTGAVGELFF.

This chain links TRBV19 with TRBJ1-5, with unresolved D. The CDR3 has 13 residues. Germline lookup yields CDR1 LNHDA and CDR2 SQIVND (reference sequence). Trimming took off 6 bases at V and 6 bases at J, with 12 bases between the two ends. The CDR3 coding sequence is TGTGCCAGTAGCCCAGCAGGAGGTCAGCCCCAGCATTTT. Its protein product is CASSPAGGQPQHF. The variable domain in full, completed from reference TRBV19 and TRBJ1-5, reads DGGITQSPKYLFRKEGQNVTLSCEQNLNHDAMYWYRQDPGQGLRLIYYSQIVNDFQKGDIAEGYSVSREKKESFPLTVTSAQKNPTAFYLCASSPAGGQPQHFGDGTRLSIL.

The V call is TRBV5-4, the J call TRBJ2-7; perhaps TRBD1 as D (5 bases). Germline lookup yields CDR1 SGHNT and CDR2 YYREEE (reference sequence). The CDR3 has 14 amino acids. V dropped 4 bases and J dropped 2 bases, with 13 bases sitting between them. CDR3 bases: TGTGCCAGCAGCCCCAGGCAGGGCACCTACGAGCAGTACTTC. It encodes CASSPRQGTYEQYF.

As concerns this clone: The sample carries other DNA sequences with the same CDR3. The J gene is TRBJ1-1, the V gene TRBV18; the D gene is possibly TRBD1 (5 bases). The CDR3 runs 13 residues. Germline CDR1 KGHSH, CDR2 LQKENI. V gave up 6 bases and J gave up 1 base, with 9 bases separating them. CDR3 sequence: CASSPTGNTEAFF. CDR3 nucleotide sequence: TGTGCCAGCTCGCCCACAGGGAACACTGAAGCTTTCTTT.

The chain carries TRBV23-1 and TRBJ1-5; D remains ambiguous. TRBV23-1 is an open reading frame, and its role is uncertain. This CDR3 has 13 residues. V was shortened by 4 bases and J by 4 bases, with 8 bases between the two germline ends. The CDR3 nucleotides are TGCGCCAGCAGTCTCCCCGGGAATCAGCCCCAGCATTTT. Its protein is CASSLPGNQPQHF.

The chain links TRBV10-3 to TRBJ2-2; 10 bases fit TRBD1. Germline CDR1 is ENHRY and CDR2 is SYGVKD. CDR3 length: 14 amino acids. The junction had 3 bases not matched to a gene; V was cut back by 7 bases and J by 4 bases. The CDR3 sequence is CAITRDRGTGELFF. In nucleotides, the CDR3 is TGTGCCATCACCCGGGACAGGGGCACCGGGGAGCTGTTTTTT.

The genes are TRBV5-6 and TRBJ2-3, with a possible D match to TRBD1 (7 bases). The V end lost 5 bases, the J end lost 3 bases, and 10 bases lay between the germline ends. Germline V gives CDR1 SGHDT, CDR2 YYEEEE. CDR3 length equals 13 residues. The CDR3 DNA sequence: TGTGCCAGCAGTGCAGGGGGGACAGATACGCAGTATTTT. Translated, it gives CASSAGGTDTQYF.

The chain carries TRBV5-1 and TRBJ1-5; 7 nucleotides agree with TRBD1. The germline CDR1 and CDR2 sequences are SGHRS and YFSETQ. The CDR3 consists of 16 residues. With V trimmed by 4 bases and J by 3 bases, 10 bases remained unmatched. The CDR3 is CASSLGAGTDNQPQHF. CDR3 nucleotides: TGCGCCAGCAGCCTCGGTGCCGGGACAGACAATCAGCCCCAGCATTTT.

This clone was observed a few times. The CDR3 loop reads CAISQLGGQNSPFILFF. In DNA form, the CDR3 reads TGTGCCATCAGTCAACTAGGGGGACAGAACTCTCCCTTTATTTTGTTTTTT. The V call is TRBV10-3, the J call TRBJ1-4; 7 nucleotides match TRBD1. The germline gives CDR1 ENHRY, CDR2 SYGVKD. Germline trimming cut 5 bases from V and 15 bases from J; bases unmatched to any gene: 24. The CDR3 extends over 17 amino acids.

V usage is TRBV28 and J usage is TRBJ2-7; TRBD1 is a possible D gene (6 bases). Trimming took 0 bases from V and 5 from J, leaving 17 bases between them. There are 16 residues in the CDR3. CDR1 MDHEN and CDR2 SYDVKM come from the germline V gene. The CDR3 sequence is CASSLWAQGRRDEQYF. The DNA of the CDR3 is TGTGCCAGCAGTTTATGGGCACAGGGACGTCGGGACGAGCAGTACTTC.

The chain has TRBV5-1 and TRBJ2-1; 7 nucleotides agree with TRBD2. The CDR3 consists of 14 residues. Unmatched junction bases numbered 7, after V lost 2 bases and J lost 8 bases. Per the germline V gene, CDR1 is SGHRS and CDR2 is YFSETQ. CDR3 bases: TGCGCCAGCAGCTTTAGCGGGCGGGCCTATGAGCAGTTCTTC. Translation: CASSFSGRAYEQFF.

This sequence joins TRBV9 and TRBJ2-1, with D perhaps TRBD2 (6 bases). V lost 3 bases and J 0 bases, leaving 19 bases between the germline ends. This CDR3 contains 18 residues. CDR1 SGDLS and CDR2 YYNGEE come from the germline V gene. CDR3 coding DNA: TGTGCCAGCAGCGCACGCCGGGACTTCCGAAGCTCCTACAATGAGCAGTTCTTC. Translating gives CASSARRDFRSSYNEQFF.

The chain employs TRBV9 and TRBJ2-3; no reliable D call. The germline V gene has CDR1 SGDLS and CDR2 YYNGEE. CDR3 size: 13 residues. Trimming removed 0 bases at V and 4 bases at J, with 6 bases between. In DNA, the CDR3 is TGTGCCAGCAGCGTAGCGTCTCCAGATACGCAGTATTTT. Translating gives CASSVASPDTQYF.

The chain has TRBV19 and TRBJ1-2; D gene unclear. CDR3 length: 15 amino acids. V was cut by 6 bases and J by 7 bases, with 21 bases left in between. In germline, CDR1 is LNHDA, CDR2 SQIVND (reference sequence). The chain's CDR3 is CASRLEGSAPFGYTF. DNA for the CDR3: TGTGCCAGTAGACTTGAGGGATCTGCCCCATTTGGCTACACCTTC.